One and the same sample provided the 12 T cell receptor beta chains below, sequenced in a study of cytomegalovirus exposure and HLA in healthy donors (dated by TCRdb to 2016 to 2017). Libraries came from the immunoSEQ multiplex PCR assay. The multiplex PCR relied on a mix of 60 forward primers for TCR Vbeta segments and 13 reverse primers for TCR Jbeta segments. TCRdb's version of the immuneACCESS table is confined to in-frame rearrangements and falls short of the full clone set. An unresolved V gene accounts for under half of the shortfall where checked; the remainder is of unknown origin. Present in this sample are 180,000 or so clones, 75% to 90% of which were seen just once. The top ten clones comprise less than 0.4% of the sample. Sequencing was done on a sample of PBMCs. The receptors were sampled from a woman younger than 45 in good health and CMV-seronegative.

The V gene is TRBV11-3, the J gene TRBJ1-2; D is uncertain. The CDR3 extends over 11 amino acids. In germline, CDR1 is SGHNT, CDR2 YENEEA. V lost 5 bases to trimming and J lost 2 bases, with 3 bases between them. The CDR3 reads CASSLNYGYTF. DNA for the CDR3: TGTGCCAGCAGCCTAAACTATGGCTACACCTTC. The entire variable domain, with the rest obtained from reference TRBV11-3 and TRBJ1-2, is as follows: EAGVVQSPRYKIIEKKQPVAFWCNPISGHNTLYWYLQNLGQGPELLIRYENEEAVDDSQLPKDRFSAERLKGVDSTLKIQPAELGDSAVYLCASSLNYGYTFGSGTRLTVV.

This chain connects TRBV19 to TRBJ1-1; the D gene is possibly TRBD1 (6 bases). V was pared by 9 bases and J by 5 bases, with 25 bases between. The germline gives CDR1 LNHDA, CDR2 SQIVND (reference sequence). This CDR3 comprises 16 residues. The chain's CDR3 is CASTDEGRGYYTEAFF. CDR3 in DNA: TGTGCCAGCACGGATGAAGGCAGGGGATACTATACTGAAGCTTTCTTT.

V gene TRBV11-2 combines with J gene TRBJ2-1, with 11 bases identical to TRBD1. Germline loops: CDR1 SGHAT, CDR2 FQNNGV. V was clipped by 3 bases and J by 6 bases; unmatched bases: 10. The CDR3 consists of 17 residues. The CDR3 protein is CASSLFSPGTGGNEQFF. The CDR3 nucleotides read TGTGCCAGCAGCTTGTTCTCTCCCGGGACAGGGGGCAATGAGCAGTTCTTC.

The CDR3 DNA follows: TGTGCCAGCAGTTCCTCGGACAGTTTCCACGAGCAGTACTTC. Translated: CASSSSDSFHEQYF. The chain has TRBV27 and TRBJ2-7; TRBD1 is a possible D gene (6 bases). This CDR3 comprises 14 residues. Germline loops: CDR1 MNHEY, CDR2 SMNVEV (reference sequence). The V end lost 4 bases, the J end lost 5 bases, and 15 bases lay between the germline ends.

The genes are TRBV18 and TRBJ2-1, with 11 nucleotides matching TRBD2. Per the germline V gene, CDR1 is KGHSH and CDR2 is LQKENI. CDR3 size: 16 residues. V shed 5 bases and J 6 bases; nucleotides not matched to a gene: 9. Here the CDR3 reads CASSVLAGGPSNEQFF. The CDR3 region has the DNA TGTGCCAGCTCAGTATTAGCGGGGGGGCCTTCCAATGAGCAGTTCTTC. The variable domain in full, with the rest retrieved from reference TRBV18 and TRBJ2-1, is NAGVMQNPRHLVRRRGQEARLRCSPMKGHSHVYWYRQLPEEGLKFMVYLQKENIIDESGMPKERFSAEFPKEGPSILRIQQVVRGDSAAYFCASSVLAGGPSNEQFFGPGTRLTVL.

The chain uses TRBV5-1 and TRBJ2-5, with D possibly matching TRBD1 (5 bases). CDR1 is SGHRS, CDR2 YFSETQ, per germline. The CDR3 spans 15 residues. V shed 0 bases and J shed 4 bases, with 13 bases lying between them. CDR3 sequence reads: CASSLAGGQGETQYF. CDR3 DNA: TGCGCCAGCAGCTTGGCAGGTGGGCAGGGAGAGACCCAGTACTTC. The whole variable domain, remainder taken from reference TRBV5-1 and TRBJ2-5, is KAGVTQTPRYLIKTRGQQVTLSCSPISGHRSVSWYQQTPGQGLQFLFEYFSETQRNKGNFPGRFSGRQFSNSRSEMNVSTLELGDSALYLCASSLAGGQGETQYFGPGTRLLVL.

The DNA of the CDR3 is TGTGCCAGCAGCTTACCGGGAGCTGCAACTAATGAAAAACTGTTTTTT. This sequence encodes CASSLPGAATNEKLFF. The chain recombines TRBV7-2 with TRBJ1-4; D uncertain. The CDR3 runs 16 residues. V was pared by 2 bases and J by 0 bases, with 10 bases between. From germline, CDR1 is SGHTA and CDR2 FQGNSA.

This clone has just a few counts. The rearrangement links TRBV4-1 to TRBJ2-7, with D perhaps TRBD2 (5 bases). Trimming took 3 bases from V and 0 from J, leaving 15 bases between them. Germline V gene lookup returns CDR1 MGHRA and CDR2 YSYEKL. The CDR3 is 16 amino acids. The CDR3 loop is CASSQGTGMSSYEQYF. In nucleotides, the CDR3 is TGCGCCAGCAGCCAGGGTACCGGGATGAGCTCCTACGAGCAGTACTTC.

The CDR3 nucleotides are TGTGCCAGTAGTCCGGGACAGGGGGTCGCCTTCTATGGCTACACCTTC. Encoded protein: CASSPGQGVAFYGYTF. The chain recombines TRBV19 with TRBJ1-2, with TRBD1 identical over 11 bases. The germline gives CDR1 LNHDA, CDR2 SQIVND (reference sequence). This CDR3 spans 16 amino acids. J gave up 4 bases and V 5 bases, and 9 bases lay outside the gene matches.

The chain carries TRBV5-1 and TRBJ2-5, with 7 bases identical to TRBD2. The CDR3 covers 12 residues. V shed 3 bases and J 5 bases; nucleotides not matched to a gene: 1. Germline CDR1 and CDR2: SGHRS and YFSETQ. The CDR3 region has the DNA TGCGCCAGCAGCTCCGGGGGGGAGACCCAGTACTTC. Protein sequence: CASSSGGETQYF. The full variable domain, its missing parts supplied by reference TRBV5-1 and TRBJ2-5, is KAGVTQTPRYLIKTRGQQVTLSCSPISGHRSVSWYQQTPGQGLQFLFEYFSETQRNKGNFPGRFSGRQFSNSRSEMNVSTLELGDSALYLCASSSGGETQYFGPGTRLLVL.

CDR3 sequence reads: CASSQAASYEQYF. DNA for the CDR3: TGTGCCAGCAGCCAAGCCGCGTCCTACGAGCAGTACTTC. V is TRBV14 and J is TRBJ2-5; D is unresolved. The tail of the sequence fits TRBJ2-7 better, so the J call may be wrong. This CDR3 has 13 residues. The germline gives CDR1 SGHDN, CDR2 FVKESK.

The V and J genes are TRBV20-1 and TRBJ2-2; 7 nucleotides agree with TRBD2. The CDR3 spans 11 residues. Trimming took 7 bases from V and 5 from J; bases not matched to a gene: 1. Germline assignment: CDR1 DFQATT and CDR2 SNEGSKA (reference sequence). CDR3 DNA: TGCAGTGTGGGAGGGACCGGGGAGCTGTTTTTT. Protein: CSVGGTGELFF.